This is a list of T cell receptor beta chains from one sample in a study of shared clonotypes between healthy human individuals. Method: immunoSEQ multiplex PCR; TCRdb's copy keeps in-frame clones and lacks some. Counted here are some 1.5 million clones, around 95% occurring once; the ten biggest clones make up 1% to 1.5%. Sequenced: naive CD4+ T cells sorted from blood. The receptor set was obtained from a man in his thirties or forties in good health. Both conserved end residues are part of each CDR3. A D gene is named only where the DNA matches it firmly. Not all rows give a size; the values are once, few, many and, for expanded clones, a class.

D gene: NA
J gene: TRBJ2-7
clone size: once
V gene: TRBV6-5
CDR3 protein: CASSPLLTGSEQYF
CDR3 DNA: TGTGCCAGCAGTCCCCTCCTAACAGGGAGCGAGCAGTACTTC

D gene: NA
J gene: TRBJ2-1
clone size: once
V gene: TRBV11-2
CDR3 protein: CASSLGAGTGPYNEQFF
CDR3 DNA: TGTGCCAGCAGCTTAGGTGCCGGGACTGGCCCCTACAATGAGCAGTTCTTC

D gene: TRBD1
J gene: TRBJ1-5
clone size: NA
V gene: TRBV11-1
CDR3 protein: CASSLQGQVLGPQHF
CDR3 DNA: TGTGCCAGCAGCTTACAGGGACAGGTTCTAGGGCCCCAGCATTTT

D gene: NA
J gene: TRBJ2-4
clone size: NA
V gene: TRBV11-2
CDR3 protein: CASSQAEVAKNIQYF
CDR3 DNA: TGTGCCAGCAGCCAGGCGGAGGTGGCCAAAAACATTCAGTACTTC

D gene: TRBD1
J gene: TRBJ2-7
clone size: NA
V gene: TRBV7-9
CDR3 protein: CASSPRDRGREQYF
CDR3 DNA: TGTGCCAGCAGCCCGCGGGACAGGGGGCGAGAGCAGTACTTC

D gene: TRBD1
J gene: TRBJ1-1
clone size: NA
V gene: TRBV7-2
CDR3 protein: CASSFRDRGRGTEAFF
CDR3 DNA: TGTGCCAGCAGCTTCCGGGACAGGGGGCGCGGGACTGAAGCTTTCTTT

D gene: NA
J gene: TRBJ2-7
clone size: NA
V gene: TRBV2
CDR3 protein: CASRADGGEQYF
CDR3 DNA: TGTGCCAGCAGAGCGGACGGTGGGGAGCAGTACTTC

D gene: TRBD2
J gene: TRBJ2-7
clone size: NA
V gene: TRBV20-1
CDR3 protein: CSAGGLDEQYF
CDR3 DNA: TGCAGTGCTGGGGGACTAGACGAGCAGTACTTC

D gene: TRBD2
J gene: TRBJ2-7
clone size: NA
V gene: TRBV5-1
CDR3 protein: CASSSGTSGHEQYF
CDR3 DNA: TGCGCCAGCAGCTCCGGGACTAGCGGCCACGAGCAGTACTTC

D gene: NA
J gene: TRBJ1-2
clone size: NA
V gene: TRBV9
CDR3 protein: CASSVDPTVVRGANYGYTF
CDR3 DNA: TGTGCCAGCAGCGTAGATCCTACTGTCGTCAGGGGAGCTAACTATGGCTACACCTTC

D gene: TRBD1
J gene: TRBJ1-5
clone size: NA
V gene: TRBV28
CDR3 protein: CASKTGETQPQHF
CDR3 DNA: TGTGCCAGCAAGACAGGGGAGACTCAGCCCCAGCATTTT

D gene: TRBD2
J gene: TRBJ2-3
clone size: NA
V gene: TRBV5-4
CDR3 protein: CASSGTSGRAGLTDTQYF
CDR3 DNA: TGTGCCAGCAGCGGGACTAGCGGGAGGGCGGGACTAACAGATACGCAGTATTTT

D gene: TRBD2
J gene: TRBJ2-1
clone size: NA
V gene: TRBV27
CDR3 protein: CASSLGSGRVEYNEQFF
CDR3 DNA: TGTGCCAGCAGTTTAGGGAGCGGGAGAGTTGAATACAATGAGCAGTTCTTC

D gene: TRBD2
J gene: TRBJ2-1
clone size: NA
V gene: TRBV10-3
CDR3 protein: CAISESYSRTSGSRDEQFF
CDR3 DNA: TGTGCCATCAGTGAGTCATACAGCCGGACTAGCGGGAGTAGGGATGAGCAGTTCTTC

D gene: NA
J gene: TRBJ1-5
clone size: once
V gene: TRBV5-4
CDR3 protein: CASSSNRDTNQPQHF
CDR3 DNA: TGTGCCAGCAGCTCAAACCGGGACACCAATCAGCCCCAGCATTTT

D gene: TRBD1
J gene: TRBJ2-1
clone size: NA
V gene: TRBV19
CDR3 protein: CASSERQGATYNEQFF
CDR3 DNA: TGTGCCAGTAGTGAAAGACAGGGGGCTACCTACAATGAGCAGTTCTTC

D gene: NA
J gene: TRBJ1-5
clone size: NA
V gene: TRBV2
CDR3 protein: CASREENQPQHF
CDR3 DNA: TGTGCCAGCAGGGAAGAGAATCAGCCCCAGCATTTT

D gene: NA
J gene: TRBJ2-1
clone size: NA
V gene: TRBV18
CDR3 protein: CASSADRSSYNEQFF
CDR3 DNA: TGTGCCAGCTCAGCCGACAGAAGCTCCTACAATGAGCAGTTCTTC

D gene: TRBD2
J gene: TRBJ2-6
clone size: NA
V gene: TRBV30
CDR3 protein: CAWSLGLAGVLTF
CDR3 DNA: TGTGCCTGGAGTCTCGGACTAGCGGGGGTCCTGACTTTC

D gene: NA
J gene: TRBJ1-2
clone size: NA
V gene: TRBV6-5
CDR3 protein: CASSSERSRTNYGYTF
CDR3 DNA: TGTGCCAGCAGTTCCGAAAGGTCTCGTACTAACTATGGCTACACCTTC

D gene: NA
J gene: TRBJ2-3
clone size: NA
V gene: TRBV5-1
CDR3 protein: CASSLEGGGINTDTQYF
CDR3 DNA: TGCGCCAGCAGCTTGGAGGGTGGTGGGATAAACACAGATACGCAGTATTTT

D gene: TRBD1
J gene: TRBJ1-5
clone size: once
V gene: TRBV28
CDR3 protein: CASSSYETGGYWDGNQPQHF
CDR3 DNA: TGTGCCAGCAGTTCCTACGAGACAGGGGGGTACTGGGATGGCAATCAGCCCCAGCATTTT

D gene: NA
J gene: TRBJ2-7
clone size: NA
V gene: TRBV6-5
CDR3 protein: CASSYSPGYTYEQYF
CDR3 DNA: TGTGCCAGCAGTTACTCTCCGGGGTATACCTACGAGCAGTACTTC

D gene: TRBD2
J gene: TRBJ2-7
clone size: NA
V gene: TRBV7-2
CDR3 protein: CASSLPGASGVEQYF
CDR3 DNA: TGTGCCAGCAGCTTGCCTGGGGCTAGCGGAGTCGAGCAGTACTTC